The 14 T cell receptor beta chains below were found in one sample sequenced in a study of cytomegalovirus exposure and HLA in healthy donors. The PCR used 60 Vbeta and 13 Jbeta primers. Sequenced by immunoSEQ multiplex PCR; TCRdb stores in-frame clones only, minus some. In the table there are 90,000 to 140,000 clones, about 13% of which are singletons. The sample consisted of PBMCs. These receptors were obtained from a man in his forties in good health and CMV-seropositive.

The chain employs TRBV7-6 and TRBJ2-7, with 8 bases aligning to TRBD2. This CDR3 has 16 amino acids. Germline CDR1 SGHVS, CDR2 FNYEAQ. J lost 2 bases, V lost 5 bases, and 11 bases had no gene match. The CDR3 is CASSPRGAGGTYEQYF. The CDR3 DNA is TGTGCCAGCAGCCCTCGGGGGGCGGGAGGAACCTACGAGCAGTACTTC. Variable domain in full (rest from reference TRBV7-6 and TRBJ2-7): GAGVSQSPRYKVTKRGQDVALRCDPISGHVSLYWYRQALGQGPEFLTYFNYEAQQDKSGLPNDRFSAERPEGSISTLTIQRTEQRDSAMYRCASSPRGAGGTYEQYFGPGTRLTVT.

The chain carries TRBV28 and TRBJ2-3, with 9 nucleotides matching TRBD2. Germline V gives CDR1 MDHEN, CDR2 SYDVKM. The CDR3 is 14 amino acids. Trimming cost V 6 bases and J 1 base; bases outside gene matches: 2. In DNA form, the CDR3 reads TGTGCCAGCAGCATAGCGGGAGGCACAGATACGCAGTATTTT. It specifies CASSIAGGTDTQYF.

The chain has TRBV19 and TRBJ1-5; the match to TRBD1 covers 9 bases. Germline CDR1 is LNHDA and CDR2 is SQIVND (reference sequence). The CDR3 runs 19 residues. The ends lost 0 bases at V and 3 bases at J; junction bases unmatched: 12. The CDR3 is CASSIDVRWDRVNNQPQHF. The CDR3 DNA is TGTGCCAGTAGTATAGATGTAAGGTGGGACAGGGTAAACAATCAGCCCCAGCATTTT.

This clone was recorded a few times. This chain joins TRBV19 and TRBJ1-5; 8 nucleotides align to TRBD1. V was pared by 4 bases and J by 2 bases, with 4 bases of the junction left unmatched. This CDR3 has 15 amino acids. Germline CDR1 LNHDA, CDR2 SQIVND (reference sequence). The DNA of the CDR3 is TGTGCCAGTAGTACACAGGGGGACGGCAATCAGCCCCAGCATTTT. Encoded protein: CASSTQGDGNQPQHF.

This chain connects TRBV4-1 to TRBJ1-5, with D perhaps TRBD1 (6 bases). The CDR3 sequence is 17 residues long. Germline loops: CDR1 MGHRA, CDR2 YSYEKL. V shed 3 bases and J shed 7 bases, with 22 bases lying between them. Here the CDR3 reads CASSHSPAGRGGQPQHF. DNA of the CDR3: TGCGCCAGCAGCCATTCCCCCGCCGGCAGGGGTGGGCAGCCCCAGCATTTT.

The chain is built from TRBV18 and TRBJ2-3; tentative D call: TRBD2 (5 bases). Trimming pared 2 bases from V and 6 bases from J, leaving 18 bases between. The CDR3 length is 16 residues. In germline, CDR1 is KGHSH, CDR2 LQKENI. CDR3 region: CASSPRMVLGSDTQYF. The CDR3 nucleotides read TGTGCCAGCTCACCAAGGATGGTACTAGGTTCCGATACGCAGTATTTT.

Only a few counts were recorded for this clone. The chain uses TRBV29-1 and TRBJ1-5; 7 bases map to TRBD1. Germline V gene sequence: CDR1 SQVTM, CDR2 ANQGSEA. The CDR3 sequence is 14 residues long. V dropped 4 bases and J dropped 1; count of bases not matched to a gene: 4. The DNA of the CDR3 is TGCAGCGTTGTGGCAGGGGGAAGCAATCAGCCCCAGCATTTT. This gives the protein CSVVAGGSNQPQHF.

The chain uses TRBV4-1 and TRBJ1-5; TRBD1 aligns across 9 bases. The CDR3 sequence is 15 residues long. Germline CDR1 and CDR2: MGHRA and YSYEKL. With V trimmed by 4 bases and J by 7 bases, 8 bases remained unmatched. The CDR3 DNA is TGCGCCAGCAGCCGAGGGACAGGGCGCGAACAGCCCCAGCATTTT. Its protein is CASSRGTGREQPQHF.

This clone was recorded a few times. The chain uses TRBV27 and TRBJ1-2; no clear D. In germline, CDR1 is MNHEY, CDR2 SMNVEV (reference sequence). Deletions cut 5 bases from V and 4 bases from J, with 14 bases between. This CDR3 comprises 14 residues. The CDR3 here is CASSARRRSYGYTF. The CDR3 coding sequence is TGTGCCAGCAGTGCCAGGAGGAGAAGCTATGGCTACACCTTC.

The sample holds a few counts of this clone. CDR3 residues: CSVGTTAYEQYF. The CDR3 region has the DNA TGCAGCGTTGGGACGACAGCCTACGAGCAGTACTTC. The V call is TRBV29-1, the J call TRBJ2-7; D is perhaps TRBD1 (5 bases). Germline CDR1 is SQVTM and CDR2 is ANQGSEA. The CDR3 contains 12 residues. The V end was cut by 4 bases, the J end by 2 bases, with 9 bases between.

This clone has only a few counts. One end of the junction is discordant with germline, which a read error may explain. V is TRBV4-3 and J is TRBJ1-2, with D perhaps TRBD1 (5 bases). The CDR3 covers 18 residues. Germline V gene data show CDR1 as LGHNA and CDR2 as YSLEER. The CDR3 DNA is TGCGCCAGCAGCCAAGAGTTTGCGTCGGTCAGTAGGGACTATGGCTACGCCTTC. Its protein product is CASSQEFASVSRDYGYAF.

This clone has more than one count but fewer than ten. The CDR3 spells CASRSGRKDTQYF. CDR3 DNA: TGTGCCAGCCGAAGCGGGAGGAAAGATACGCAGTATTTT. The chain combines TRBV19 with TRBJ2-3; 9 positions agree with TRBD2. Germline V CDR1 and CDR2: LNHDA, SQIVND (reference sequence). V trimming: 9 bases; J trimming: 5 bases; junction bases outside the gene matches: 6. CDR3 length: 13 residues.

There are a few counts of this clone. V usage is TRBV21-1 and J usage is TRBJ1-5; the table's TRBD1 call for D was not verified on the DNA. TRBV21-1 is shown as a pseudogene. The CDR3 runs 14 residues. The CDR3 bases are TGTGCCAGCAGCACCCGGGACAGAAATCAGCCCCAGCATTTT. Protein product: CASSTRDRNQPQHF.

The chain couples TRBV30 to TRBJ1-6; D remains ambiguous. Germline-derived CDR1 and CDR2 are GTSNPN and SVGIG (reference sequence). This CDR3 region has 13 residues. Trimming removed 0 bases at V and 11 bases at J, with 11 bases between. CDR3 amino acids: CAWSVRGRTPLHF. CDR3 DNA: TGTGCCTGGAGTGTACGCGGTCGGACACCCCTCCACTTT.